This T cell receptor (beta chain) stems from a study of CD4 T cells in relation to SARS-CoV-2 and coronaviruses. Study-wide context: Negative control cultures got HIV-1 Nef peptides or no peptide.

Unexposed donor CD4+ T cells date from about 2011-2018, before the COVID-19 pandemic. CD4+ T cells were isolated from the cells after around 9 days of culture. Cells permitting, SARS-CoV-2 S/N and four cold-coronavirus spikes were tested on unexposed-donor CD4+ T cells. TCRdb's table, derived via immunoSEQ multiplex PCR, lists solely in-frame clones and lacks some. The top ten clones hold about a sixth of a sample with approximately 17,000 clones, approximately 78% of them seen once. This clone was seen only a few times. Its antigen is unknown. This CDR3 comprises 14 residues. Germline assignment: CDR1 SGHRS and CDR2 YFSETQ. Trimming took off 4 bases at V and 7 bases at J, with 17 bases between the two ends.

This sequence originates from a human donor in good health. Sequences were obtained from CD4+ T cells from PBMCs, cultured in vitro. The rearrangement links TRBV5-1 to TRBJ1-1, with D perhaps TRBD1 (5 bases). Here the CDR3 reads CASSTGPDSVEAFF. DNA of the CDR3: TGCGCCAGCAGCACGGGACCGGACTCAGTTGAAGCTTTCTTT.